The subject of this entry is one T cell receptor beta chain. This sample was included in a study of blood T cell repertoires in COVID-19. Study in general: COVID-19 samples from acute and convalescent phases originated in the United States, Italy and Spain. In each case, the material was cDNA or gDNA derived from T cells, B-cell-depleted T cells, or PBMCs.

Germline values: CDR1 SQVTM, CDR2 ANQGSEA. This CDR3 comprises 15 residues. V gave up 6 bases and J gave up 5 bases, with 23 bases separating them. Seattle patients were enrolled while actively infected and followed longitudinally. Generated by immunoSEQ multiplex PCR, the TCRdb table keeps only in-frame clones and is missing some. The data hold approximately 250,000 clones, with 65% to 90% observed a single time. The source material was peripheral blood. The chain recombines TRBV29-1 with TRBJ2-7; D might be TRBD1 (8 bases). The TCR comes from a man aged 50-60 years with COVID-19, enrolled during active disease. The CDR3 here is CSVALPQGAGDEQYF. CDR3 DNA sequence: TGCAGCGTCGCCTTACCTCAGGGGGCGGGGGACGAGCAGTACTTC.